This note documents a single T cell receptor (beta chain) sequence. These data originate in a study of CD8 T cells in Susac syndrome. RNA totalling about 0.5 to 1 ug underwent reverse transcription with random hexamers. TCRdb independently ran MiXCR on the immunoSEQ multiplex PCR reads; one entry per CDR3 protein. Among about 150,000 distinct CDR3 sequences listed, less than 97% were seen once. CDR3 length equals 16 residues. The germline CDR1 and CDR2 sequences are SEHNR and FQNEAQ (reference sequence). With V trimmed by 3 bases and J by 3 bases, 6 bases remained unmatched. The sequence came from a human donor with multiple sclerosis. The chain uses TRBV7-9 and TRBJ2-2; 8 bases fit TRBD2. Source material: CD8+ T cells from PBMCs. The CDR3 region is CASSFLRGGHTGELFF. The CDR3 DNA reads as TGTGCCAGCAGCTTCCTTCGGGGGGGGCACACCGGGGAGCTGTTTTTT. Full variable domain (rest looked up from reference TRBV7-9 and TRBJ2-2): DTGVSQNPRHKITKRGQNVTFRCDPISEHNRLYWYRQTLGQGPEFLTYFQNEAQLEKSRLLSDRFSAERPKGSFSTLEIQRTEQGDSAMYLCASSFLRGGHTGELFFGEGSRLTVL.